Listed below are T cell receptor beta chains from one sample, sequenced in a study of cytomegalovirus exposure and HLA in healthy donors. Profiling relied on immunoSEQ multiplex PCR, and the TCRdb table lists in-frame clones only, not all of them. This sample carries 130,000 or so clones, about 80% of them seen once, and the ten largest clones take 1.9%. Material: PBMCs. The receptors were gathered from a woman between 35 and 50 years old in good health and CMV-seronegative. The CDR3 runs from the conserved cysteine through the conserved F or W. The D gene is left open where the match is weak. For some rows the clone size is stated as once, few or many, or as a class when expanded; others skip it.

TRBV5-4	TRBJ2-7	TRBD2	.	TGTGCCAGCAGCTTGGTGTCAGCGGGAGAGCAGTACTTC	CASSLVSAGEQYF
TRBV5-1	TRBJ1-4	TRBD1	.	TGCGCCAGCAGTCGTAGGGGATCTACAGGGGGGGAAAAACTGTTTTTT	CASSRRGSTGGEKLFF
TRBV11-3	TRBJ2-1	TRBD1	.	TGTGCCAGCAGCTTAGGGACAGGGGGGCAGCAGTTCTTC	CASSLGTGGQQFF
TRBV28	TRBJ1-2	.	.	TGTGCCAGCAGTACAGTCTATGGCTACACCTTC	CASSTVYGYTF
TRBV5-5	TRBJ2-3	TRBD2	.	TGTGCCAGCAGTCTACCACAGACTAGCGGGAGTACAGATACGCAGTATTTT	CASSLPQTSGSTDTQYF
TRBV2	TRBJ1-2	.	.	TGTGCCAGCACGGGAGGGTTTGGCTACACCTTC	CASTGGFGYTF
TRBV1	TRBJ2-7	.	.	TGCACCAGCAGCCAAGGCACCAGGTTTTCGTACGAGCAGTACTTC	CTSSQGTRFSYEQYF
TRBV6-5	TRBJ2-1	TRBD1	once	TGTGCCAGCAGTTATAGGACAGGGGGCCTCAATGAGCAGTTCTTC	CASSYRTGGLNEQFF
TRBV7-2	TRBJ2-7	TRBD2	.	TGTGCCAGCAGCCCCACGGTAGCGGGAGTATACTTC	CASSPTVAGVYF
TRBV6-1	TRBJ2-7	.	.	TGTGCCAGCAACCTATACGAGCAGTACTTC	CASNLYEQYF
TRBV9	TRBJ1-4	TRBD1	.	TGTGCCAGCAGCGTGTCCATTCTGACAGGGGGAGAAAAACTGTTTTTT	CASSVSILTGGEKLFF
TRBV5-1	TRBJ1-2	TRBD1	once	TGCGCCAGCAGCCCTTGGACAGGGGAAAACTATGGCTACACCTTC	CASSPWTGENYGYTF
TRBV25-1	TRBJ2-7	TRBD1	.	TGTGCCAGCAGTGGTGCGGACAGGGTCTACGAGCAGTACTTC	CASSGADRVYEQYF
TRBV27	TRBJ2-4	.	.	TGTGCCAGCAGTTTATCCCTCCGAGCCAAAAACATTCAGTACTTC	CASSLSLRAKNIQYF
TRBV5-4	TRBJ2-2	TRBD2	.	TGTGCCAGCAGCCCTAGCGGGAGGTCGTCCGGGGAGCTGTTTTTT	CASSPSGRSSGELFF
TRBV6-5	TRBJ2-2	TRBD1	few	TGTGCTTACAGGGGGGTAAACACCGGGGAGCTGTTTTTT	CAYRGVNTGELFF
TRBV6-5	TRBJ2-7	.	.	TGTGCCAGCAGTTACGTCGGCGGGACGACCTACGAGCAGTACTTC	CASSYVGGTTYEQYF
TRBV12-5	TRBJ2-7	.	.	TGTGCTAGTGGTTTCGGCGGTTCCTCCTACGAGCAGTACTTC	CASGFGGSSYEQYF
TRBV7-9	TRBJ2-7	.	.	TGTTCCAGCAGCTCAGACTACGAGCAGTACTTC	CSSSSDYEQYF
TRBV5-4	TRBJ1-2	.	.	TGTGCCAGCAGCTTGGGTTCGAACAGGGTTCATGGCTACACCTTC	CASSLGSNRVHGYTF
TRBV4-2	TRBJ2-1	TRBD2	.	TGTGCCAGCAGTGCCCTGGGACTAGCGGACTTCTACAATGAGCAGTTCTTC	CASSALGLADFYNEQFF
TRBV10-3	TRBJ2-1	TRBD2	.	TGTGCCATCAGTGAGCACTGGGCTAGCGGCCAGGATGAGCAGTTCTTC	CAISEHWASGQDEQFF
TRBV29-1	TRBJ1-3	.	.	TGCAGCGCGGCGCACCTAGCTGGAAACACCATATATTTT	CSAAHLAGNTIYF
TRBV5-6	TRBJ1-1	.	.	TGTGCCAGCAGCGGACCCTCCCAGGGGCTGATGAACACTGAAGCTTTCTTT	CASSGPSQGLMNTEAFF
TRBV7-2	TRBJ2-7	TRBD2	.	TGTGCCAGCAGCTTAGGTCTAGCGGGAGGCTTCGGCTACGAGCAGTACTTC	CASSLGLAGGFGYEQYF
TRBV19	TRBJ1-3	.	once	TGTGCCAGTAGTACGGAGAGCTCTGGAAACACCATATATTTT	CASSTESSGNTIYF
TRBV7-2	TRBJ2-1	TRBD1	.	TGTGCCAGCAGCTTAGCCGGGGACAGCTACAATGAGCAGTTCTTC	CASSLAGDSYNEQFF
TRBV6-5	TRBJ2-1	.	.	TGTGCCAGCAGTTACAACTTAAACAATGAGCAGTTCTTC	CASSYNLNNEQFF
TRBV6-5	TRBJ2-1	TRBD1	.	TGTGCCGCAACCCGGACAGGGGTTTACAATGAGCAGTTCTTC	CAATRTGVYNEQFF